The 15 T cell receptor beta chains presented below share a single source sample, sequenced in a study of cytomegalovirus exposure and HLA in healthy donors. PCR was performed using 60 Vbeta and 13 Jbeta primers. This table comes from immunoSEQ multiplex PCR, and its TCRdb copy is limited to in-frame clones, with some not included. Among some 270,000 clones listed, 80% to 95% were seen once. Sequencing was performed on PBMCs. These receptors were collected from a girl aged 2-15 years in good health and CMV-seronegative.

This chain uses TRBV27 with TRBJ2-6, with D maybe TRBD1 (5 bases). CDR3 length: 16 amino acids. V was trimmed by 6 bases and J by 0 bases, leaving 12 bases between them. The germline CDR1 and CDR2 sequences are MNHEY and SMNVEV (reference sequence). The CDR3 region is CASSKTGSSGANVLTF. The CDR3 coding sequence is TGTGCCAGCAGCAAAACAGGTTCCTCTGGGGCCAACGTCCTGACTTTC.

This chain links TRBV5-6 with TRBJ1-4; 7 positions match TRBD1. Germline CDR1 SGHDT, CDR2 YYEEEE. The CDR3 loop spans 15 amino acids. Trimming cost V 1 base and J 3 bases; bases outside gene matches: 3. The CDR3 DNA is TGTGCCAGCAGCTTGACCGGGACAGCTAATGAAAAACTGTTTTTT. As protein: CASSLTGTANEKLFF.

The chain uses TRBV5-1 and TRBJ2-7; D might be TRBD2 (5 bases). There are 14 residues in the CDR3. The germline V and J ends were trimmed by 4 bases and 3 bases, with 14 bases remaining between them. Per the germline V gene, CDR1 is SGHRS and CDR2 is YFSETQ. The CDR3 region is CASSQRLGFYEQYF. The CDR3 bases are TGCGCCAGCAGCCAGCGGTTAGGTTTCTACGAGCAGTACTTC.

The chain couples TRBV5-6 to TRBJ2-2; TRBD1 might be the D (6 bases). This CDR3 spans 14 amino acids. Germline CDR1 is SGHDT and CDR2 is YYEEEE. V was cut by 2 bases and J by 7 bases, with 12 bases left in between. The CDR3 protein is CASSFYRVGGELFF. The CDR3 DNA reads TGTGCCAGCAGCTTTTACAGGGTCGGCGGGGAGCTGTTTTTT.

V usage is TRBV6-6 and J usage is TRBJ1-4; 7 nucleotides agree with TRBD1. V dropped 5 bases and J dropped 1; count of bases not matched to a gene: 1. Germline CDR1 is MNHNY and CDR2 is SVGAGI (reference sequence). The CDR3 sequence is 14 residues long. CDR3 sequence: CASSNRGTNEKLFF. In DNA, the CDR3 is TGTGCCAGCAGTAACAGGGGAACTAATGAAAAACTGTTTTTT.

This rearrangement joins TRBV5-1 to TRBJ1-2, with TRBD1 as a possible D gene (5 bases). Trimming removed 1 base at V and 2 bases at J, with 6 bases between. This CDR3 is built from 13 residues. Germline V lookup: CDR1 SGHRS, CDR2 YFSETQ. The CDR3 DNA reads as TGCGCCAGCAGCTTGTCAGGGAACTATGGCTACACCTTC. It yields the protein CASSLSGNYGYTF.

The gene calls are TRBV6-5 and TRBJ1-4; 8 nucleotides match TRBD1. Germline CDR1 MNHEY, CDR2 SVGAGI. V trimming: 8 bases; J trimming: 8 bases; junction bases outside the gene matches: 13. The length of the CDR3 is 15 residues. The CDR3 DNA reads as TGTGCCAGCTGTCCACTTGGGACAGGTCGAGAAAAACTGTTTTTT. Amino acids: CASCPLGTGREKLFF.

CDR3: CASRAFSGLAATSSYNEQFF. CDR3 DNA sequence: TGTGCCAGCAGGGCGTTCTCGGGACTAGCGGCAACCAGCTCCTACAATGAGCAGTTCTTC. The chain combines TRBV27 with TRBJ2-1; 11 nucleotides match TRBD2. The CDR3 has 20 amino acids. Per germline, CDR1 MNHEY and CDR2 SMNVEV (reference sequence). The J segment lost 0 bases and the V segment lost 6 bases, leaving 16 bases of the junction unmatched.

This chain uses TRBV30 with TRBJ2-2, with D maybe TRBD1 (5 bases). This CDR3 contains 13 residues. Germline V CDR1 and CDR2: GTSNPN, SVGIG (reference sequence). V dropped 3 bases and J dropped 1 base, with 6 bases sitting between them. The CDR3 spells CAWRGQNTGELFF. As DNA, the CDR3 is TGTGCCTGGAGAGGACAGAACACCGGGGAGCTGTTTTTT.

The V call is TRBV9, the J call TRBJ2-7; 9 bases line up with TRBD1. CDR1 and CDR2 (germline): SGDLS, YYNGEE. The CDR3 loop spans 17 amino acids. V lost 4 bases, J lost 2 bases, and 13 bases stayed unmatched. The DNA of the CDR3 is TGTGCCAGCAGCCCCTACCCGGGACAGGGTCTTCCCTACGAGCAGTACTTC. Residues: CASSPYPGQGLPYEQYF.

J is TRBJ2-3 and V is TRBV6-5; possibly TRBD1 for D (5 bases). The CDR3 spans 15 residues. V gave up 2 bases and J gave up 2 bases, with 11 bases separating them. Per the germline V gene, CDR1 is MNHEY and CDR2 is SVGAGI. CDR3 sequence (DNA): TGTGCCAGCAGTTACGGGCAGGGTGACACAGATACGCAGTATTTT. This codes for CASSYGQGDTDTQYF.

The chain is built from TRBV7-6 and TRBJ2-1, with D perhaps TRBD2 (5 bases). CDR1 and CDR2 (germline): SGHVS, FNYEAQ. Trimming cost V 5 bases and J 0 bases, with 17 bases left between them. The CDR3 loop spans 17 amino acids. As DNA, the CDR3 is TGTGCCAGCAGCCAAACCTTGGGCGGGCACTCCTACAATGAGCAGTTCTTC. Protein: CASSQTLGGHSYNEQFF.

The chain has TRBV6-5 and TRBJ2-7, with D perhaps TRBD1 (6 bases). With 2 bases removed from V and 3 bases from J, the gap between germline ends came to 17 bases. Germline V lookup: CDR1 MNHEY, CDR2 SVGAGI. CDR3 length: 16 residues. The chain's CDR3 is CASSYGGRGGSYEQYF. CDR3 nucleotides: TGTGCCAGCAGTTACGGGGGCAGGGGCGGAAGCTACGAGCAGTACTTC.

The chain combines TRBV6-6 with TRBJ1-6; D perhaps matches TRBD1 (5 bases). The germline V and J ends were trimmed by 2 bases and 8 bases, with 13 bases remaining between them. This CDR3 spans 15 amino acids. Per the germline V gene, CDR1 is MNHNY and CDR2 is SVGAGI (reference sequence). Here the CDR3 DNA reads TGTGCCAGCAGTTACGGGGGGGGTAGGGATTCACCCCTCCACTTT. Its translation: CASSYGGGRDSPLHF.

The chain combines TRBV14 with TRBJ2-1; D is undetermined. Germline CDR1 and CDR2: SGHDN and FVKESK. CDR3 length equals 20 residues. V was trimmed by 3 bases and J by 3 bases, leaving 27 bases between them. This CDR3 is CASSHFCRKNDISHYNEQFF. CDR3 nucleotide sequence: TGTGCCAGCAGCCACTTCTGTAGGAAAAACGACATCAGCCACTACAATGAGCAGTTCTTC.